The table lists the clone carrying this T cell receptor (beta chain) with a count of one. The antigen is unknown. V shed 6 bases and J 7 bases; nucleotides not matched to a gene: 7. The CDR3 is 14 residues long. In germline, CDR1 is KGHSH, CDR2 LQKENI. This entry is derived from a study of T cells in narcolepsy. Looking at the study overall: Patients with NT1 or NT2 and healthy control donors were enrolled. The study, taken as a whole, reports: Comparing one patient's CSF and blood CD4+ clonotypes highlighted HCRT- and TRIB2-specific autoreactive clonotypes. Blood of same and different patients, but not healthy controls, reportedly held recurring autoreactive clonotypes.

The method was immunoSEQ multiplex PCR; TCRdb's version includes in-frame clones alone and lacks a portion of them. The profile shows tens of thousands of clones, approximately 90% of them singletons. The source material was CD45RA- memory CD4+ T cells from PBMCs. The J gene is TRBJ2-1, the V gene TRBV18; 9 positions match TRBD2. The sequence was collected from a human donor with narcolepsy. The DNA of the CDR3 is TGTGCCAGCTCCCTTAGCGGGAGTTTAAATGAGCAGTTCTTC. Translation: CASSLSGSLNEQFF.